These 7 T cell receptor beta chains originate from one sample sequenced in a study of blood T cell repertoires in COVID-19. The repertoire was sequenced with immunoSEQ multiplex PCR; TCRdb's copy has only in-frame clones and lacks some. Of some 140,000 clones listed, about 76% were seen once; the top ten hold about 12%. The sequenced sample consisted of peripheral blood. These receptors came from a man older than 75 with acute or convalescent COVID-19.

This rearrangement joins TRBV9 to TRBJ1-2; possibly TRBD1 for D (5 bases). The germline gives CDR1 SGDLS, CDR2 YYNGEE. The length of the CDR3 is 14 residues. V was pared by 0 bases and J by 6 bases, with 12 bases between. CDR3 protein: CASSVDLAGNGYTF. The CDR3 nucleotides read TGTGCCAGCAGCGTAGATCTGGCAGGGAATGGCTACACCTTC.

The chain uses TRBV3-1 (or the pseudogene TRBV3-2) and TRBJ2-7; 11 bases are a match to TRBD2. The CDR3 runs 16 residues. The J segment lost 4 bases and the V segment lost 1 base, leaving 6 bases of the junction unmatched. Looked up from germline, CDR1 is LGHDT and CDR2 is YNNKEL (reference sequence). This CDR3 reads CASSQGVAGGLYEQYF. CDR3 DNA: TGTGCCAGCAGCCAAGGGGTAGCGGGGGGGCTATACGAGCAGTACTTC.

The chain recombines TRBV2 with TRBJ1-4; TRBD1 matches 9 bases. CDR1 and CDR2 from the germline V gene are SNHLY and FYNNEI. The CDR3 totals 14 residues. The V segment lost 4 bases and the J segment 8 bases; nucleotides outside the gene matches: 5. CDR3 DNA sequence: TGTGCCAGCAGTGCGGGACAGGGTGGAGAAAAACTGTTTTTT. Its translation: CASSAGQGGEKLFF.

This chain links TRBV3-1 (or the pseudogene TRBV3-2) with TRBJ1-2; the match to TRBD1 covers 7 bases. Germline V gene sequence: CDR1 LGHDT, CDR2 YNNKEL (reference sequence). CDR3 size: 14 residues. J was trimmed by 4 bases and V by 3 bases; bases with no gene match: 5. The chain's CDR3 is CASSQGQSGYGYTF. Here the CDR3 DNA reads TGTGCCAGCAGCCAGGGACAGTCGGGCTATGGCTACACCTTC.

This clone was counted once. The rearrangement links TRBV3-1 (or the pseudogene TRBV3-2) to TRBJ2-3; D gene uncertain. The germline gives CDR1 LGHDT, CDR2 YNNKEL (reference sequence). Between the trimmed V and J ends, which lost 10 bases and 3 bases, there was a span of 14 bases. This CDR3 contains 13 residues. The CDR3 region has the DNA TGTGCCAAATATAGAAGTCGGACAGATACGCAGTATTTT. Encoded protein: CAKYRSRTDTQYF.

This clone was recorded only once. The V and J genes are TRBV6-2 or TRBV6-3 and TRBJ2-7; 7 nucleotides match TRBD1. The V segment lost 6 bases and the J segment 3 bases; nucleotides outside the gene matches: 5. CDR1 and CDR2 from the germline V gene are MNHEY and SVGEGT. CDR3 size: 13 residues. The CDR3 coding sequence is TGTGCCAGCAGCGTTAGACAGGGCTACGAGCAGTACTTC. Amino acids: CASSVRQGYEQYF.

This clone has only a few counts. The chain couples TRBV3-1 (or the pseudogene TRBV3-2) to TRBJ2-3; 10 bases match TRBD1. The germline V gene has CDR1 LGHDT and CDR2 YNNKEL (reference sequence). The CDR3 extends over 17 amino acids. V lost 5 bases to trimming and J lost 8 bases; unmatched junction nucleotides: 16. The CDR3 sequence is CASSWGTGEGTLGTQYF. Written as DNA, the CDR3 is TGTGCCAGCAGCTGGGGGACAGGGGAAGGAACCTTGGGTACGCAGTATTTT.